This T cell receptor (beta chain) derives from a study of cytomegalovirus exposure and HLA in healthy donors. Germline CDR1 reads SGHNT; CDR2 reads YYREEE (reference sequence). The CDR3 totals 17 residues. V was cut by 3 bases and J by 2 bases, with 19 bases left in between. In the PCR, 60 Vbeta and 13 Jbeta primers were used. Data came from immunoSEQ multiplex PCR; TCRdb stores just in-frame clones and leaves some out. The sample is made up of around 64,000 clones, and the top ten hold roughly 2.4% of it. Note on this clone: Antigen: not known.

Study-level results: The authors listed around 150 TCR beta chains as cytomegalovirus-associated. Most of the TCR beta V segments (in an earlier analysis) were productive either about 87% or about 30% of the time. Most subjects' HLA-A and HLA-B alleles were reportedly predicted from TCR beta sequences.

The sequencing sample was made of PBMCs. The source is a female donor in good health and CMV-seropositive. The J gene is TRBJ2-3, the V gene TRBV5-4; a weak D match, TRBD2 (5 bases). The CDR3 reads CASSSEVTATFTDTQYF. DNA of the CDR3: TGTGCCAGCAGCTCGGAGGTAACAGCAACCTTCACAGATACGCAGTATTTT. Looking up the rest from reference TRBV5-4 and TRBJ2-3 gives the full variable domain: ETGVTQSPTHLIKTRGQQVTLRCSSQSGHNTVSWYQQALGQGPQFIFQYYREEENGRGNFPPRFSGLQFPNYSSELNVNALELDDSALYLCASSSEVTATFTDTQYFGPGTRLTVL.